This T cell receptor beta chain was found in a study of shared clonotypes between healthy human individuals (dated by TCRdb to the early 2020s). As for the study more broadly: Three men and a couple of women, aged 18 to 49 years, made up the cohort. The study deeply sequenced blood TCR repertoires of several healthy adults to estimate repertoire size and the extent of clonotype sharing between individuals. Different laboratories and diverse techniques were used to prepare libraries and sequence TCR repertoires, to increase sequencing depth and limit assay-specific biases. Leukapheresis yielded between about 0.94 and 9 billion PBMCs per donor. For each donor, CD4 naive and CD4 memory were each run on three plates, CD8 naive on two plates, and CD8 memory on one plate.

The table lists this clone with a few counts. Its binding antigen is unknown. No much larger clone exists at a distance of one base, and base qualities are not known. What the study reported, not specific to this receptor: Naive subsets generally had larger estimated clonotype richness than memory subsets did. The small number of donors limited the genetic and exposure-history diversity represented. Higher generation probabilities were observed for clonotypes shared by all four sorted-subset donors than for non-shared clonotypes. Even with the large sequencing depth, rarefaction of the sorted-subset datasets indicated that sequencing was incomplete. Across four donors, roughly 5.4% of naive CD4, approximately 3.6% of naive CD8, about 2.3% of memory CD4, and 0.4% to 0.45% of memory CD8 clonotypes were shared. Sampling was restricted to blood, and TCR repertoires in tissues likely differ from the TCR repertoires found in blood. Pairwise subsampling indicated that sequencing depth was expected to affect the degree of clonotype sharing among donors.

Between the V and J ends, shortened by 4 bases and 0 bases respectively, the junction contains 7 bases. CDR1 and CDR2 are drawn from the germline V gene: SQVTM, ANQGSEA. From the cysteine through the phenylalanine, the CDR3 covers 13 amino acids. The read is trimmed to its CDR3 DNA, 39 bases read in frame from base 1. Using the deep immunoSEQ assay, TCR CDR3 regions were amplified from genomic DNA by multiplex PCR. Extracted genomic DNA from each cell subset was spread evenly across all wells of several immunoSEQ 96-well plates, with each plate serving as a replicate. For sorted subsets, about 200 ng genomic DNA, equal to 25,000 to 35,000 T cell genomes, was loaded into each replicate PCR. Purified libraries were measured with a Qubit 3.0 fluorometer, size-checked on a Bioanalyzer 2100, and measured again with the KAPA Library Quantification kit. Each immunoSEQ 96-well plate was sequenced on its own single-read 150-cycle Illumina NextSeq 550 flow cell. On the study's bioinformatics: The immunoSEQ output contained only junctional sequences without quality scores, so filtering could not match that applied to full-length reads. To assign V/J genes and CDR3, sequences were annotated against IMGT germline references using PyIR, a Python wrapper for IgBLAST v1.9. Reads were removed for weak V/J assignments (E-value above 1e-6), missing CDR3, stop codons, out-of-frame junctions, or ambiguous translated residues. V3J clonotypes were defined as sequences sharing an identical inferred V gene, J gene, and CDR3 amino acid sequence. Percentage overlap between repertoires was calculated by dividing the number of shared unique clonotypes by the size of the smaller repertoire. Repertoire richness was assessed with RTK rarefaction, the Chao1 estimator, and Recon v2.1 estimates of unobserved clonotypes. For all TCRbeta clonotypes obtained by the gDNA method from a handful of donors, generation probabilities were computed with OLGA. Imported from immuneACCESS, the table was reduced by TCRdb to in-frame sequences with V and J called. These copies leave out some clones; in studies compared against another copy, an unresolved V gene accounts for under half, and the cause of the remainder is not known. V and J calls and clone size are copied from that table; D and trimming were computed from the DNA. The sample has under 600,000 clones on record, around 97% of them singletons. The biggest ten clones account for roughly 0.055% of the sample.

The donors were healthy, HIV-negative adults with no recently reported acute infections or vaccinations. Every donor was a Caucasian adult living in Nashville, Tennessee, USA. CD4+ T cells were enriched through magnetic negative selection, after which naive cells were positively selected on CD45RA and the remaining negative fraction served as the memory subset. Blood was obtained by leukapheresis, after which PBMCs were separated by Ficoll-Histopaque density gradient centrifugation and cryopreserved in liquid nitrogen vapor phase. Analytical flow cytometry was used to check the purity and quantity of every magnetically sorted T cell population. Each sorted fraction had its genomic DNA isolated and then quantified by UV absorbance on a Nanodrop 2000c.

The sequenced material came from naive CD4+ T cells sorted from blood. What the cell subset or site label conveys for this sample: CD45RA+ positively selected. The receptor was isolated from a woman younger than 45 in good health. Rearrangement joined TRBV29-1 to TRBJ1-5, with no confidently assigned D gene. CDR3 sequence: CSVGEFSNQPQHF. The nucleotide sequence reads as follows: TGCAGCGTTGGAGAATTTAGCAATCAGCCCCAGCATTTT. With the rest looked up from the reference TRBV29-1 and TRBJ1-5 genes rather than sequenced, the full variable domain is SAVISQKPSRDICQRGTSLTIQCQVDSQVTMMFWYRQQPGQSLTLIATANQGSEATYESGFVIDKFPISRPNLTFSTLTVSNMSPEDSSIYLCSVGEFSNQPQHFGDGTRLSIL.